This T cell receptor (beta chain) was profiled in a study of CD8 T cells in ankylosing spondylitis (dated by TCRdb to the late 2010s). For the wider study: T cell receptor beta repertoires were profiled in healthy donors and ankylosing spondylitis patients so that disease-linked TCR variants could be found. The full study cohort comprised 25 ankylosing spondylitis patients and over 95 healthy donors. Samples of peripheral blood were taken, and for ankylosing spondylitis patients, synovial fluid was collected as well. Points the paper makes about the study in general: The disease-linked clones had a CD8+ phenotype and were found at relatively low frequencies in peripheral blood. A TCR beta motif made up of under ten highly homologous amino acid variants appeared to be characteristic of blood from ankylosing spondylitis patients. Some motif variants were previously reported in synovial fluid and blood of reactive arthritis patients, suggesting common disease-initiation mechanisms. Significant enrichment of the disease-linked clones was reported in matched synovial fluid samples from ankylosing spondylitis patients.

Based on the germline V gene (reference sequence), the CDR1 and CDR2 sequences are MNHEY and SMNVEV. From the cysteine through the phenylalanine, the CDR3 covers 14 amino acids. CDR3 DNA is the only sequence kept; it has 42 bases, read in frame from the first base. V is clipped by 4 bases and J by 1 base, and the sequence between their germline boundaries is 7 bases long. This clonotype was detected a few times. This receptor's antigen is unknown. It has no much larger one-base neighbor in the sample; base qualities were not kept. Data came from an Illumina HiSeq 2500. TCR beta libraries were prepared by quantitative 5'-RACE with molecular barcodes. The study's own analysis went as follows. A new computational method based on a probabilistic model of VDJ rearrangement was used to identify disease-linked TCR variants. The public reads were quality trimmed at Q25 with fastp and then assembled into clones with MiXCR by TCRdb, keeping productive beta chains. Rows matching on CDR3 protein sequence are summarized as one entry with the most common DNA and genes. These V and J calls are TCRdb output, not the study's own analysis. The sample has about 360,000 distinct CDR3 sequences on record, around 20% of them singletons. Clones ranked in the top ten supply about an eighth of the sample.

The receptor chain draws on TRBV27 and TRBJ1-4; the D gene is not confidently resolved. The receptor comes from a male donor with ankylosing spondylitis or in good health (not recorded which). The specimen sequenced was blood, either unsorted or a sorted T cell fraction (not recorded which). DNA sequence: TGTGCCAGCAGTTCCGGAGGAACTAATGAAAAACTGTTTTTT. This encodes CASSSGGTNEKLFF.